The T cell receptor (beta chain) described here comes from a study of blood T cell repertoires in COVID-19. CDR1 is KGHDR and CDR2 is SFDVKD in the germline V gene. Unmatched junction bases numbered 3, after V lost 4 bases and J lost 4 bases. The CDR3 runs 15 residues. Repertoires were generated with immunoSEQ multiplex PCR, while TCRdb's copy carries only in-frame clones and drops some. In the table there are some 350,000 clones, over 75% of which are singletons. The sequenced material came from PBMCs or T cells enriched from blood (not recorded which). This sequence joins TRBV24-1 and TRBJ2-2, with TRBD1 matching over 9 bases. The clonotype was recovered from a young man who had recovered from COVID-19. The CDR3 spells CATSEGTGLTGELFF. The CDR3 DNA follows: TGTGCCACCAGTGAGGGGACAGGGCTCACCGGGGAGCTGTTTTTT.